Presented here are 4 T cell receptor beta chains from one specimen sequenced in a study of T cells after yellow fever vaccination. TCRdb processed the 5' RACE reads anew with MiXCR; each CDR3 protein has one entry. The sample records a few hundred thousand distinct CDR3 sequences, approximately 3.9% being singletons. The sample consisted of PBMCs, taken 5 days after the yellow fever booster vaccination. Receptors were obtained from a man aged 18 to 35 who received the YFV17D yellow fever vaccine.

In its sample, this clonotype was seen a few times. This chain uses TRBV7-8 with TRBJ1-3; 11 bases line up with TRBD1. CDR3 length: 18 residues. V dropped 1 base and J dropped 0; count of bases not matched to a gene: 5. Germline V gene sequence: CDR1 SGHVS, CDR2 FQNEAQ. The CDR3 bases are TGTGCCAGCAGCTTAGGGACAGGGGGCTTCTACTCTGGAAACACCATATATTTT. Its translation is CASSLGTGGFYSGNTIYF.

This clonotype was seen repeatedly, ten times or more. The rearrangement uses TRBV5-1 and TRBJ2-1, with D perhaps given as TRBD1 or TRBD2 (5 bases each). The CDR3 totals 14 residues. CDR1 and CDR2 (germline): SGHRS, YFSETQ. V was shortened by 0 bases and J by 5 bases, with 9 bases between the two germline ends. Here the CDR3 reads CASSLAGRNNEQFF. CDR3 DNA sequence: TGCGCCAGCAGCTTGGCGGGGCGGAACAATGAGCAGTTCTTC. Full variable domain (missing parts from reference TRBV5-1 and TRBJ2-1): KAGVTQTPRYLIKTRGQQVTLSCSPISGHRSVSWYQQTPGQGLQFLFEYFSETQRNKGNFPGRFSGRQFSNSRSEMNVSTLELGDSALYLCASSLAGRNNEQFFGPGTRLTVL.

This clonotype was seen only a few times. This chain joins TRBV3-1 and TRBJ1-3; no reliable D call. Germline-derived CDR1 and CDR2 are LGHDT and YNNKEL (reference sequence). The CDR3 runs to 15 residues. V was clipped by 3 bases and J by 2 bases, with 11 bases between them. The CDR3 is CASSQDGIPGNTIYF. Written as DNA, the CDR3 is TGTGCCAGCAGCCAGGACGGAATCCCTGGAAACACCATATATTTT.

In this sample, this clonotype turned up many times. The V call is TRBV6-1, the J call TRBJ2-5; D might be TRBD1 (5 bases). This CDR3 is 13 amino acids long. Between the trimmed V and J ends, which lost 3 bases and 4 bases, there was a span of 9 bases. Germline V CDR1 and CDR2: MNHNS, SASEGT. The CDR3 loop is CASSDSDRETQYF. The CDR3 coding sequence is TGTGCCAGCAGTGATTCTGACAGAGAGACCCAGTACTTC.